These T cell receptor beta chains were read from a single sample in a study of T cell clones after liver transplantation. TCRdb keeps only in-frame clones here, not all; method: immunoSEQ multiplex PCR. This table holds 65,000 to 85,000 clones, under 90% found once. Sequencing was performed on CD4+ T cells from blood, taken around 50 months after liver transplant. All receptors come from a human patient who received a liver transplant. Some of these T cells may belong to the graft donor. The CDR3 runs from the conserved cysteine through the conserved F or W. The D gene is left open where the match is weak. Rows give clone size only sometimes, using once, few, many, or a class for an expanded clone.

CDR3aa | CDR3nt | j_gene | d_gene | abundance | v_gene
CASMGLAGGLRAYEQYF | TGTGCCAGCATGGGACTAGCGGGAGGACTAAGAGCCTACGAGCAGTACTTC | TRBJ2-7 | TRBD2 | NA | TRBV27
CASSLSSNRVLNSPLHF | TGTGCCAGCAGTTTATCCTCCAACAGGGTTCTTAATTCACCCCTCCACTTT | TRBJ1-6 | NA | NA | TRBV27
CASAAGTGTDTDTQYF | TGCGCCAGCGCAGCAGGAACAGGGACAGACACAGATACGCAGTATTTT | TRBJ2-3 | TRBD1 | few | TRBV5-1
CASSYRRADTQYF | TGTGCCAGCAGTTACCGCCGGGCAGATACGCAGTATTTT | TRBJ2-3 | NA | NA | TRBV6-5
CASSLEAGKDTEAFF | TGTGCCAGCAGCTTAGAGGCGGGTAAGGACACTGAAGCTTTCTTT | TRBJ1-1 | NA | NA | TRBV11-3
CAWSPGLAGQETQYF | TGTGCCTGGAGTCCAGGACTAGCGGGACAAGAGACCCAGTACTTC | TRBJ2-5 | TRBD2 | NA | TRBV30
CASSSMDSGTAEKLFF | TGTGCCAGCAGCTCGATGGACTCCGGGACAGCTGAAAAACTGTTTTTT | TRBJ1-4 | TRBD1 | NA | TRBV5-6
CASSYGDGTVMSFF | TGTGCCAGCAGTTACGGAGACGGGACAGTGATGTCTTTCTTT | TRBJ1-1 | TRBD1 | NA | TRBV6-5
CASSLEGQGSETQYF | TGTGCCAGCAGCTTAGAGGGACAGGGTAGTGAGACCCAGTACTTC | TRBJ2-5 | TRBD1 | NA | TRBV11-3
CASSSGGGKETQYF | TGTGCCAGCAGCTCGGGCGGGGGGAAAGAGACCCAGTACTTC | TRBJ2-5 | TRBD2 | once | TRBV7-6
CASSQDRREETQYF | TGCGCCAGCAGCCAAGATCGGAGAGAAGAGACCCAGTACTTC | TRBJ2-5 | NA | NA | TRBV4-3
CASRLAGSSYNEQFF | TGTGCCAGCAGGCTAGCGGGATCCTCCTACAATGAGCAGTTCTTC | TRBJ2-1 | TRBD2 | NA | TRBV7-2
CATSRDVIDTEAFF | TGTGCCACCAGCAGGGACGTGATTGACACTGAAGCTTTCTTT | TRBJ1-1 | NA | NA | TRBV15
CASSSTYGYTF | TGTGCCAGCAGTTCTACGTATGGCTACACCTTC | TRBJ1-2 | NA | NA | TRBV6-1
CASSKREFISEQYF | TGTGCCAGTAGTAAACGGGAGTTTATTAGCGAGCAGTACTTC | TRBJ2-7 | NA | once | TRBV19
CASSRTPTGYEQYF | TGCGCCAGCAGCCGAACACCGACAGGCTACGAGCAGTACTTC | TRBJ2-7 | NA | NA | TRBV5-1
CASPRQGASNQPQHF | TGTGCCAGCCCTAGACAGGGGGCGAGCAATCAGCCCCAGCATTTT | TRBJ1-5 | TRBD1 | NA | TRBV6-1
CASSQVVGFVYGYTF | TGTGCCAGCAGCCAAGTGGTAGGTTTCGTGTATGGCTACACCTTC | TRBJ1-2 | NA | NA | TRBV14
CASSRGGAMGNTEAFF | TGTGCCAGCAGCAGGGGTGGGGCTATGGGGAACACTGAAGCTTTCTTT | TRBJ1-1 | NA | NA | TRBV7-9
CASSFLAQDTGELFF | TGTGCCAGCAGCTTTCTAGCGCAAGACACCGGGGAGCTGTTTTTT | TRBJ2-2 | NA | NA | TRBV5-4
CASRRLPGQGPYEQYF | TGCGCCAGCAGACGTTTGCCGGGACAGGGCCCCTACGAGCAGTACTTC | TRBJ2-7 | TRBD1 | NA | TRBV4-1
CSVEIGGQGTEAFF | TGCAGCGTTGAAATCGGAGGACAGGGCACTGAAGCTTTCTTT | TRBJ1-1 | TRBD1 | few | TRBV29-1
CASSTRYRMDRTNQPQHF | TGTGCCAGTAGTACCAGATACCGAATGGACAGAACCAATCAGCCCCAGCATTTT | TRBJ1-5 | NA | NA | TRBV19
CASSLGGPDTQYF | TGTGCCAGCAGCTTAGGGGGGCCAGATACGCAGTATTTT | TRBJ2-3 | NA | NA | TRBV11-2
CASSLLGGQETQYF | TGTGCCAGCAGCTTATTGGGGGGGCAAGAGACCCAGTACTTC | TRBJ2-5 | TRBD2 | NA | TRBV11-2
CASSRNRDGETQYF | TGTGCCAGCTCACGAAACCGGGACGGAGAGACCCAGTACTTC | TRBJ2-5 | NA | NA | TRBV18
CAISEPGTGAGNTIYF | TGTGCCATCAGTGAGCCGGGGACAGGGGCAGGAAACACCATATATTTT | TRBJ1-3 | TRBD1 | NA | TRBV10-3
CASSMWGQKETQYF | TGTGCCAGTAGTATGTGGGGACAGAAAGAGACCCAGTACTTC | TRBJ2-5 | TRBD1 | once | TRBV19
CASSLFSGGNPKLFF | TGTGCCAGCAGTTTATTCTCCGGCGGGAATCCAAAACTGTTTTTT | TRBJ1-4 | NA | NA | TRBV28
CASSHLIWTGTGETQYF | TGTGCCAGCAGCCACTTAATTTGGACAGGGACAGGGGAGACCCAGTACTTC | TRBJ2-5 | TRBD1 | NA | TRBV14
CASSLGQGEEKLFF | TGTGCCAGCAGCTTGGGCCAGGGAGAGGAAAAACTGTTTTTT | TRBJ1-4 | NA | NA | TRBV7-2
CASSEAQSTDTQYF | TGTGCCAGCAGTGAAGCGCAAAGCACAGATACGCAGTATTTT | TRBJ2-3 | NA | once | TRBV6-1
CASSESPGTSYEKLFF | TGTGCCAGCAGCGAATCTCCCGGGACAAGTTATGAAAAACTGTTTTTT | TRBJ1-4 | NA | NA | TRBV6-1
CASSLNLGNTEAFF | TGTGCCAGCAGCCTAAATCTGGGGAACACTGAAGCTTTCTTT | TRBJ1-1 | NA | NA | TRBV14
CASSQLLAGGRQYF | TGCGCCAGCAGCCAACTCCTAGCGGGGGGGCGGCAGTACTTC | TRBJ2-5 | TRBD2 | NA | TRBV4-3
CASSLDVGTSIRSVEQFF | TGTGCCAGCAGTTTAGATGTCGGGACTAGTATTCGGTCAGTTGAGCAGTTCTTC | TRBJ2-1 | TRBD2 | NA | TRBV27
CASREGETQYF | TGTGCCAGCAGGGAAGGGGAGACCCAGTACTTC | TRBJ2-5 | NA | NA | TRBV2